These 5 T cell receptor beta chains came from one sample sequenced in a study of blood T cell repertoires in COVID-19 (dated by TCRdb to between 2020 and 2021). The library was built by means of the immunoSEQ multiplex PCR assay. The clones in this table, taken by TCRdb from immuneACCESS, are in-frame only. Not every clone is retained; where verified, under half of the shortfall comes from an unresolved V gene, and the cause of the rest is unknown. This sample comprises approximately 77,000 clones, about 80% of them detected only once. In total, the top ten clones hold less than 6% of the sample. The sequencing sample was made of peripheral blood. These receptors were collected from a woman in her 70s with acute or convalescent COVID-19.

The rearrangement joins TRBV6-5 to TRBJ2-7, with D possibly TRBD2 on 7 matching bases. V shed 7 bases and J shed 2 bases, with 18 bases lying between them. Germline V CDR1 and CDR2: MNHEY, SVGAGI. This CDR3 has 15 amino acids. This chain's CDR3 is CASMRGGGSTYEQYF. DNA of the CDR3: TGTGCCAGCATGAGGGGAGGGGGTTCAACCTACGAGCAGTACTTC.

The chain couples TRBV4-2 to TRBJ1-2; D gene ambiguous. Germline V CDR1 and CDR2: LGHNA, YNFKEQ. The V end lost 2 bases, the J end lost 4 bases, and 14 bases lay between the germline ends. CDR3 length: 15 residues. The chain's CDR3 is CASSQLTGGPYGYTF. CDR3 DNA sequence: TGTGCCAGCAGCCAATTGACGGGTGGCCCCTATGGCTACACCTTC.

The chain carries TRBV27 and TRBJ2-3; 7 bases match TRBD1. CDR1 MNHEY and CDR2 SMNVEV come from the germline V gene (reference sequence). This CDR3 is 17 amino acids long. V lost 8 bases and J lost 1; bases outside the gene matches: 15. The CDR3 sequence is CASSYRTGPGGTDTQYF. The CDR3 nucleotides read TGTGCCAGCTCCTACCGGACAGGCCCCGGGGGCACAGATACGCAGTATTTT.

The V and J genes are TRBV7-9 and TRBJ1-1, with 8 bases matching TRBD1. The CDR3 runs to 18 residues. V shed 3 bases and J 5 bases; nucleotides not matched to a gene: 17. From germline, CDR1 is SEHNR and CDR2 FQNEAQ (reference sequence). The CDR3 coding sequence is TGTGCCAGCAGCTTGAGGAGTCACCTCAACAGGGGGAGTACTGAAGCTTTCTTT. It yields the protein CASSLRSHLNRGSTEAFF.

The V and J genes are TRBV7-6 and TRBJ2-1; D is perhaps TRBD1 (6 bases). Germline CDR1 and CDR2: SGHVS and FNYEAQ. CDR3 length: 15 amino acids. The V end was cut by 5 bases, the J end by 2 bases, with 13 bases between. CDR3 in DNA: TGTGCCAGCAGCACCGACAGGAATCCCTACAATGAGCAGTTCTTC. Translating it yields CASSTDRNPYNEQFF.